The clone carrying this T cell receptor (beta chain) was recorded once. Other DNA sequences in this specimen translate into the identical CDR3. PCR amplification relied on 60 Vbeta primers (plus 13 Jbeta primers). Only in-frame clones appear in the TCRdb table, and some are missing; sequencing was by immunoSEQ multiplex PCR. Among about 190,000 clones listed, around 86% were seen once. This specimen belongs to a study of cytomegalovirus exposure and HLA in healthy donors. Looking at the study overall: Early released data had about 80 million unique TCRs, all coming from HLA-typed donors. In terms of ancestry, the Caucasian-associated cluster contained roughly 80% of the approximately 400 genotyped donors.

Germline loops: CDR1 SGHTA, CDR2 FQGTGA. This CDR3 comprises 13 residues. The J segment lost 8 bases and the V segment lost 5 bases, leaving 8 bases of the junction unmatched. This TCR derives from a woman younger than 35 in good health and CMV-seronegative. V gene TRBV7-3 combines with J gene TRBJ1-2, with 7 bases identical to TRBD1. The sample consisted of PBMCs. CDR3 in DNA: TGTGCCAGCAGCCCAGGGACAGCGGAGGGCTACACCTTC. Residues: CASSPGTAEGYTF. Combining the CDR3 with reference TRBV7-3 and TRBJ1-2 gives the whole variable domain GAGVSQTPSNKVTEKGKYVELRCDPISGHTALYWYRQSLGQGPEFLIYFQGTGAADDSGLPNDRFFAVRPEGSVSTLKIQRTERGDSAVYLCASSPGTAEGYTFGSGTRLTVV.